This TCR beta chain was profiled in a study of shared clonotypes between healthy human individuals. Study information: Aged between 18 and 49, the donors were two women and a few men.

Germline CDR1 SGHTA, CDR2 FQGNSA. This CDR3 is built from 16 residues. Trimming pared 0 bases from V and 7 bases from J, leaving 19 bases between. Profiling relied on immunoSEQ multiplex PCR, and the TCRdb table lists in-frame clones only, not all of them. There are about 1.1 million clones in the sample; 70% to 80% occur only once, and roughly 0.83% lies in the top ten. Investigators divided CD4+ cells into CD45RA+ naive and CD45RA-negative memory subsets. The receptor's source is a man in his late teens or twenties in good health. Some clones in this sample may be carry-over from other donors' samples. The chain employs TRBV7-2 and TRBJ2-7; possibly TRBD2 for D (5 bases). Sequencing used memory CD4+ T cells from PBMCs. This sample's subset: CD45RA-negative fraction. In DNA form, the CDR3 reads TGTGCCAGCAGCTTAGCGTCCTATCGACCTGAGGGAGAGCAGTACTTC. This translates into CASSLASYRPEGEQYF.